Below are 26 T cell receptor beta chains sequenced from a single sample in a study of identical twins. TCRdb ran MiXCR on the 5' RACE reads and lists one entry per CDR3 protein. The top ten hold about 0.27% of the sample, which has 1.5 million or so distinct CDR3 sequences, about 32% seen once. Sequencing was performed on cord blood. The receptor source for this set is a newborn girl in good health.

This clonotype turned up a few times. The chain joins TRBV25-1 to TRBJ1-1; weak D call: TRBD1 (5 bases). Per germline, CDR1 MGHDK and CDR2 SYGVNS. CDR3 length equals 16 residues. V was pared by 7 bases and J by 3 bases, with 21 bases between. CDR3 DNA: TGTGCCAGCAACTTCGGGGGAAGGGGAGGGGACACTGAAGCTTTCTTT. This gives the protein CASNFGGRGGDTEAFF.

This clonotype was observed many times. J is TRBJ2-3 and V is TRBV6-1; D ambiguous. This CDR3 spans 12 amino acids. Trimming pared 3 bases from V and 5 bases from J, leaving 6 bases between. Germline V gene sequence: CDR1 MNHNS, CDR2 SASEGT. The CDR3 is CASSEGGDTQYF. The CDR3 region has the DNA TGTGCCAGCAGTGAGGGCGGAGATACGCAGTATTTT.

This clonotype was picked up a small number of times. The CDR3 coding sequence is TGCGCCAGCAGCTTGGAGAGTCCCGCCCGGGGGGAGCAGTACTTC. It specifies CASSLESPARGEQYF. The chain combines TRBV5-1 with TRBJ2-7; perhaps TRBD2 as D (6 bases). This CDR3 is 15 amino acids long. Between the trimmed V and J ends, which lost 0 bases and 7 bases, there was a span of 17 bases. Germline-derived CDR1 and CDR2 are SGHRS and YFSETQ.

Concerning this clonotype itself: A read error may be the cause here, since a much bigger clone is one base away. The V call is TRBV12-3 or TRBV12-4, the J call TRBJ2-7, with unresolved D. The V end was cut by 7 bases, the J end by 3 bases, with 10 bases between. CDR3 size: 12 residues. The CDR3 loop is CASIRQLYEQYF. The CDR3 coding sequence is TGTGCCAGCATTCGACAACTCTACGAGCAGTACTTC.

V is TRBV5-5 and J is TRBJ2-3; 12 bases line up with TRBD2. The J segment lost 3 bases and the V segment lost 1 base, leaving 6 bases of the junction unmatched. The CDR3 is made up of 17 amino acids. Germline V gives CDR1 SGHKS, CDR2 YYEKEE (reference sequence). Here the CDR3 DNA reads TGTGCCAGCAGCTTGTGGCTAGCGGGGGGGAGTACAGATACGCAGTATTTT. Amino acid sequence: CASSLWLAGGSTDTQYF.

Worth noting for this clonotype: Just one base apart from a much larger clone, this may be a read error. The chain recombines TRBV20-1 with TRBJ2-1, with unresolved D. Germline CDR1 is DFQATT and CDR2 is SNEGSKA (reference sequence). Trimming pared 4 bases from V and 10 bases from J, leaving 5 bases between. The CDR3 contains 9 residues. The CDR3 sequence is CSATYEQFF. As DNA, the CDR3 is TGCAGTGCTACCTACGAGCAGTTCTTC.

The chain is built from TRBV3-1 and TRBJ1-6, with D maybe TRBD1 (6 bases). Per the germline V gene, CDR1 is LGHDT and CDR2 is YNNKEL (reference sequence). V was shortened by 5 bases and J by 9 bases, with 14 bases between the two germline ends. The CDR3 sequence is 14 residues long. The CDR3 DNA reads TGTGCCAGCAGCTGGACAGTTGCCCGTTCACCCCTCCACTTT. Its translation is CASSWTVARSPLHF.

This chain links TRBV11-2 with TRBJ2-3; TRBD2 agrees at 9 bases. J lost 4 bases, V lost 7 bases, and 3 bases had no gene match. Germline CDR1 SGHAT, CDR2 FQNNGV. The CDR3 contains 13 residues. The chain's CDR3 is CASKVAGADTQYF. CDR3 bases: TGTGCCAGCAAGGTAGCGGGAGCAGATACGCAGTATTTT.

CDR3 DNA sequence: TGTGCCAGCAGCCCGCCCTTAGGGGCGGGAGGGCCATTTGGAGAGACCCAGTACTTC. Its protein is CASSPPLGAGGPFGETQYF. The V call is TRBV14, the J call TRBJ2-5; 9 positions agree with TRBD2. Looked up from germline, CDR1 is SGHDN and CDR2 is FVKESK. CDR3 length: 19 residues. Trimming cost V 4 bases and J 4 bases; bases outside gene matches: 19. Together with reference TRBV14 and TRBJ2-5, the CDR3 gives the full variable domain: EAGVTQFPSHSVIEKGQTVTLRCDPISGHDNLYWYRRVMGKEIKFLLHFVKESKQDESGMPNNRFLAERTGGTYSTLKVQPAELEDSGVYFCASSPPLGAGGPFGETQYFGPGTRLLVL.

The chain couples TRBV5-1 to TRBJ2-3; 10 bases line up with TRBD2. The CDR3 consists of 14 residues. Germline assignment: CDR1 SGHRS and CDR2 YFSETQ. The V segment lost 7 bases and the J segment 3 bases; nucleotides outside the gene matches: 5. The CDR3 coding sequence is TGCGCCAGCGGCCTTAGCGGGGGGACAGATACGCAGTATTTT. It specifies CASGLSGGTDTQYF.

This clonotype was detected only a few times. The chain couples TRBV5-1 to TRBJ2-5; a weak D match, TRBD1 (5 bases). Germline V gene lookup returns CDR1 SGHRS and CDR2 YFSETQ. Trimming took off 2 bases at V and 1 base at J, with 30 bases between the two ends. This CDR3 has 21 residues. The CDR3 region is CASSFGGGYYTPEGAQETQYF. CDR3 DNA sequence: TGCGCCAGCAGCTTCGGTGGCGGCTACTATACGCCAGAAGGGGCCCAAGAGACCCAGTACTTC.

CDR3: CASSPGTGRYNEQYF. The CDR3 DNA is TGTGCCAGCTCACCCGGGACAGGGAGGTACAATGAGCAGTACTTC. The chain couples TRBV18 to TRBJ2-7, with TRBD1 identical over 9 bases. CDR3 length equals 15 residues. With 3 bases clipped from V and 7 bases from J, the junction kept 10 bases outside the gene matches. Germline CDR1 and CDR2: KGHSH and LQKENI.

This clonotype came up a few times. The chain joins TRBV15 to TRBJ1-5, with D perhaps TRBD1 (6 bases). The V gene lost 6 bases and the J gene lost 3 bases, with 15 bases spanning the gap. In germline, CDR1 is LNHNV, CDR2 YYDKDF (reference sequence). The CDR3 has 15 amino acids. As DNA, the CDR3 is TGTGCCACCAGAAACACTCAGGGGTACAATCAGCCCCAGCATTTT. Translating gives CATRNTQGYNQPQHF.

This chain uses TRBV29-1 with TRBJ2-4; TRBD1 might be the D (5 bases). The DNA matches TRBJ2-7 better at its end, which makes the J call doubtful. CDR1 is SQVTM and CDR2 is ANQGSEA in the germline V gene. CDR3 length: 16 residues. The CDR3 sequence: CSVMASWGYTGYEQYF. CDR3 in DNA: TGCAGCGTCATGGCGTCATGGGGCTACACGGGCTACGAGCAGTACTTC.

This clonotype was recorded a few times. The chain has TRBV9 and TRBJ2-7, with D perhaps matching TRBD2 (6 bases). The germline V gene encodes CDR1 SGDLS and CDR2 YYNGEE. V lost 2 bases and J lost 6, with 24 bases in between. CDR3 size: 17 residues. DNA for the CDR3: TGTGCCAGCAGCGTTGGTTCCGTAGGGGAGGCGGGGTCCGAGCAGTACTTC. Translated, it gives CASSVGSVGEAGSEQYF.

The CDR3 region is CASSQASGVGTEAFF. In DNA form, the CDR3 reads TGCGCCAGCAGCCAAGCCTCAGGGGTGGGGACTGAAGCTTTCTTT. The V and J genes are TRBV4-1 and TRBJ1-1; possible D gene TRBD1, 6 bases. CDR3 length: 15 amino acids. Trimming took off 1 base at V and 5 bases at J, with 14 bases between the two ends. Germline V gene sequence: CDR1 MGHRA, CDR2 YSYEKL.

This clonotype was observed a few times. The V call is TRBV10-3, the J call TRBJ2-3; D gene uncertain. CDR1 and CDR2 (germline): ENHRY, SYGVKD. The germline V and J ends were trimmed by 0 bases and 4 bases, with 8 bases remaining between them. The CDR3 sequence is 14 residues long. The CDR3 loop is CAISESPGADTQYF. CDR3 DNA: TGTGCCATCAGTGAGTCACCAGGCGCAGATACGCAGTATTTT.

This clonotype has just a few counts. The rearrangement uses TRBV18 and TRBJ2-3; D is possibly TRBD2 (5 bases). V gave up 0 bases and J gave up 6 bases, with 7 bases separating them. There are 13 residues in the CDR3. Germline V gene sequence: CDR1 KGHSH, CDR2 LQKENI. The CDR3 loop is CASSPPTGDTQYF. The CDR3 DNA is TGTGCCAGCTCACCACCGACGGGGGATACGCAGTATTTT.

CDR3 amino acids: CASSFGIYTEAFF. The CDR3 region has the DNA TGTGCCAGCAGTTTTGGGATATACACTGAAGCTTTCTTT. The V gene is TRBV27, the J gene TRBJ1-1, with D hard to call. The germline V gene encodes CDR1 MNHEY and CDR2 SMNVEV (reference sequence). The CDR3 has 13 amino acids. V lost 3 bases and J 3 bases, leaving 8 bases between the germline ends.

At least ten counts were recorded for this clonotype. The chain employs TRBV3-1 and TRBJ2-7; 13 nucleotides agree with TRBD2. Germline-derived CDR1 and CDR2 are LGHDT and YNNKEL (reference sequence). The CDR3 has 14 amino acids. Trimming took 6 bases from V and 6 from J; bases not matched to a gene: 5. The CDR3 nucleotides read TGTGCCAGCAGTAGGACTAGCGGGAGAGGCGAGCAGTACTTC. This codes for CASSRTSGRGEQYF.

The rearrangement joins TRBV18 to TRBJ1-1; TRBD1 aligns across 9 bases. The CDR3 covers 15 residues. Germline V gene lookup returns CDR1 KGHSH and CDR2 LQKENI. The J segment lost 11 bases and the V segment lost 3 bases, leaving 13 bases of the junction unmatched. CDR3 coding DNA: TGTGCCAGCTCACCGCCTGGGACAGGGACCCACATGGCTTTCTTT. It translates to CASSPPGTGTHMAFF.

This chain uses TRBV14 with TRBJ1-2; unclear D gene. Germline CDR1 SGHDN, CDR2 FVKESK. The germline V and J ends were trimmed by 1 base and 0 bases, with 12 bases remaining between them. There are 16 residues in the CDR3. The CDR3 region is CASSQAAQVANYGYTF. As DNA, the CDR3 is TGTGCCAGCAGCCAAGCTGCACAAGTAGCTAACTATGGCTACACCTTC.

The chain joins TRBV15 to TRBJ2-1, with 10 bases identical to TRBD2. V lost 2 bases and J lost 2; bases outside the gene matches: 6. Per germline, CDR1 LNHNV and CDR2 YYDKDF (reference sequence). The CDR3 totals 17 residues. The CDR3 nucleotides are TGTGCCACCAGCAGACCCCCGGGACTAGCGACCTACAATGAGCAGTTCTTC. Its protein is CATSRPPGLATYNEQFF.

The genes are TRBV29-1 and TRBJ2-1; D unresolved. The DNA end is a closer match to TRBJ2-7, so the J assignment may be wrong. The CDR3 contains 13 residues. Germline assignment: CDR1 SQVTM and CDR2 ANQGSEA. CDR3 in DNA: TGCAGCGTTACCCCAATTGCTATCAATGAGCAGTACTTC. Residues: CSVTPIAINEQYF.

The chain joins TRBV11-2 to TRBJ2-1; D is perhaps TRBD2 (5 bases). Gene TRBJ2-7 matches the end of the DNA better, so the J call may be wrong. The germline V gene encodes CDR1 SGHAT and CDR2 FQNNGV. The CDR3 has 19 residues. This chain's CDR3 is CASSLGLTPPRHSYNEQYF. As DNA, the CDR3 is TGTGCCAGCAGCTTAGGACTAACACCACCCAGACACTCCTACAATGAGCAGTACTTC.

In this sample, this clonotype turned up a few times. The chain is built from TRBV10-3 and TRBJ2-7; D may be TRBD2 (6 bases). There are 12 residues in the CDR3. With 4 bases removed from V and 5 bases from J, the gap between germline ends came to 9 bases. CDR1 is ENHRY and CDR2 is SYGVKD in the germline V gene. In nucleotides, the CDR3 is TGTGCCATCAGTGGGGGGGAGAACGAGCAGTACTTC. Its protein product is CAISGGENEQYF.